This T cell receptor (beta chain) was sequenced in a study of blood T cell repertoires in COVID-19. Study at large: PBMCs, B-cell-depleted T cells, or T cells were the source of the cDNA or gDNA that made up the material.

This CDR3 contains 14 residues. V lost 2 bases, J lost 6 bases, and 7 bases stayed unmatched. In the original processing: Researchers report that nucleated cell counts were estimated from reference gene primer amplification. Generated by immunoSEQ multiplex PCR, the TCRdb table keeps only in-frame clones and is missing some. D and trimming come from the DNA, and the V and J calls and clone size come from that table. This sample yields a few hundred thousand clones, of which 70% to 90% are seen a single time; approximately 5.1% belongs to the top ten. The TCR comes from a man between 50 and 59 years old with active or convalescent COVID-19. The sample comprised peripheral blood. V usage is TRBV5-3 and J usage is TRBJ2-7, with 8 bases matching TRBD1. TRBV5-3 is placed among ORFs of uncertain function. The CDR3 spells CARSLSGGEGEQYF. Written as DNA, the CDR3 is TGTGCCAGAAGCTTATCAGGGGGCGAGGGCGAGCAGTACTTC.